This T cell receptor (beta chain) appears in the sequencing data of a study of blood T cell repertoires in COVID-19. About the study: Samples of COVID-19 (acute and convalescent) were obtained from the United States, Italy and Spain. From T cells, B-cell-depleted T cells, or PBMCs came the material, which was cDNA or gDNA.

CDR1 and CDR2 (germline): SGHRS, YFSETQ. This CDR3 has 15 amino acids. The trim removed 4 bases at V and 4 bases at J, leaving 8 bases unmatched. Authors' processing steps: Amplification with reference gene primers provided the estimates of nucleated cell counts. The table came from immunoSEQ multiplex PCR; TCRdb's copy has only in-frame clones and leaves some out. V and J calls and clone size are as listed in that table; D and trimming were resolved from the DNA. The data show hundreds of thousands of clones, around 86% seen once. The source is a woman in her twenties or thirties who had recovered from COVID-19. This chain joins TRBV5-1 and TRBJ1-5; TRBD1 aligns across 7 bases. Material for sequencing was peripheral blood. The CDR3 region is CASSLGTEGNQPQHF. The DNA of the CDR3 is TGCGCCAGCAGCCTCGGGACAGAGGGGAATCAGCCCCAGCATTTT.